This T cell receptor (beta chain) was obtained from a study of blood T cell repertoires in COVID-19. Study-level information: The samples span acute and convalescent COVID-19 from the United States, Italy and Spain. Nucleic acid was either cDNA or gDNA, and it came from T cells, B-cell-depleted T cells, or PBMCs.

CDR1 and CDR2 from the germline V gene are SGDLS and YYNGEE. This CDR3 spans 15 amino acids. V was clipped by 3 bases and J by 0 bases; unmatched bases: 4. Original methodology: Quantification of nucleated cells was approximated via reference gene primer amplification. The data were produced by immunoSEQ multiplex PCR, yet TCRdb's version contains in-frame clones alone and is incomplete. V and J calls plus clone size are reproduced from that table; the DNA served to infer D and trimming. The sample contains 65,000 to 70,000 clones, about 80% of which appear only once. The sequenced material came from peripheral blood. The chain combines TRBV9 with TRBJ1-2; 8 bases are shared with TRBD1. The receptor was isolated from a woman aged 55-70 years with acute or convalescent COVID-19. In DNA, the CDR3 is TGTGCCAGCAGCGGACAGGGGAATGCTAACTATGGCTACACCTTC. The encoded protein is CASSGQGNANYGYTF.